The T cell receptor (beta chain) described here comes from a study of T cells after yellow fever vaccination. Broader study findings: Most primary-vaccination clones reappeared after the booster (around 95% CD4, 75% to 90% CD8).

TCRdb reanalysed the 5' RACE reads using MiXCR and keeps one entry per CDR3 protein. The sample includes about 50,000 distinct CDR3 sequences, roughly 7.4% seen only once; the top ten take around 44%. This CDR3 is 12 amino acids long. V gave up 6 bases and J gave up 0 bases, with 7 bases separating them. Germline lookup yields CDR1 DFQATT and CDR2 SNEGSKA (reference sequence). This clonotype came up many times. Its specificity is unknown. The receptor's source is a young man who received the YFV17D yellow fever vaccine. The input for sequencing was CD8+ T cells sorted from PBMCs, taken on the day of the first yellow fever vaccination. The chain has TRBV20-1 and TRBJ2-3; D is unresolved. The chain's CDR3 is CSAHTSTDTQYF. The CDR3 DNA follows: TGCAGTGCCCACACTAGCACAGATACGCAGTATTTT.